The rows below give T cell receptor beta chains drawn from one sample of a study of cytomegalovirus exposure and HLA in healthy donors. Measured with immunoSEQ multiplex PCR; TCRdb has only the in-frame clones, and not every one. The sample lists around 140,000 clones, 75% seen once, with about 6.5% in the top ten. Input material: PBMCs. All receptors derive from a man aged 30-40 years in good health and CMV-seronegative. The CDR3 runs from the conserved cysteine through the conserved F or W. The D gene is left open where the match is weak. Clone size is shown for a subset of rows, as once, few, many or a class of expanded clone.

CDR3 DNA: TGTGCCTCAGGGACAGAAAGCAATCAGCCCCAGCATTTT
CDR3 protein: CASGTESNQPQHF
V gene: TRBV6-1
J gene: TRBJ1-5
CDR3 length: 13
D gene: TRBD1
clone size: -

CDR3 DNA: TGTGCCAGCAGCTCGCCGGGGGGCGGTAGCTATGGCTACACCTTC
CDR3 protein: CASSSPGGGSYGYTF
V gene: TRBV11-2
J gene: TRBJ1-2
CDR3 length: 15
D gene: -
clone size: few

CDR3 DNA: TGCGCCAGCAGCTTGGGGCAGGGTGCGAACACCGGGGAGCTGTTTTTT
CDR3 protein: CASSLGQGANTGELFF
V gene: TRBV5-1
J gene: TRBJ2-2
CDR3 length: 16
D gene: -
clone size: once

CDR3 DNA: TGTGCCAGCAGCTTGGGCGGTGGGGCGAGTACCTACGAGCAGTACTTC
CDR3 protein: CASSLGGGASTYEQYF
V gene: TRBV5-6
J gene: TRBJ2-7
CDR3 length: 16
D gene: -
clone size: -

CDR3 DNA: TGTGCCAGCAGCTTTTCGGAGGGCGGGGAGCTGTTTTTT
CDR3 protein: CASSFSEGGELFF
V gene: TRBV7-2
J gene: TRBJ2-2
CDR3 length: 13
D gene: -
clone size: -

CDR3 DNA: TGTGCCAGCAGCTTAGCGGGGGGGCTCTACGAGCAGTACTTC
CDR3 protein: CASSLAGGLYEQYF
V gene: TRBV11-2
J gene: TRBJ2-7
CDR3 length: 14
D gene: TRBD2
clone size: -

CDR3 DNA: TGTGCCAGCAGCGTAGGAGGGTCAAACATTCAGTACTTC
CDR3 protein: CASSVGGSNIQYF
V gene: TRBV9
J gene: TRBJ2-4
CDR3 length: 13
D gene: -
clone size: few

CDR3 DNA: TGTGCCAGCAGTTCATACAGAGTAAATCAGCCCCAGCATTTT
CDR3 protein: CASSSYRVNQPQHF
V gene: TRBV27
J gene: TRBJ1-5
CDR3 length: 14
D gene: -
clone size: -

CDR3 DNA: TGTGCCATCAGGCCGAACAGGGTGAGGTCTCCAATGAACACTGAAGCTTTCTTT
CDR3 protein: CAIRPNRVRSPMNTEAFF
V gene: TRBV10-3
J gene: TRBJ1-1
CDR3 length: 18
D gene: -
clone size: -

CDR3 DNA: TGCGCCAGCAGCTGGGGGACGGCGGGGGGCACTGAAGCTTTCTTT
CDR3 protein: CASSWGTAGGTEAFF
V gene: TRBV5-1
J gene: TRBJ1-1
CDR3 length: 15
D gene: -
clone size: -

CDR3 DNA: TGTGCCAGCAGCGCCGAGGGGGCGCGTGAAAACACCATATATTTT
CDR3 protein: CASSAEGARENTIYF
V gene: TRBV9
J gene: TRBJ1-3
CDR3 length: 15
D gene: TRBD1
clone size: once

CDR3 DNA: TGTGCCAGTAGTTCGACAGGGCCTAACTATGGCTACACCTTC
CDR3 protein: CASSSTGPNYGYTF
V gene: TRBV19
J gene: TRBJ1-2
CDR3 length: 14
D gene: TRBD1
clone size: -

CDR3 DNA: TGTGCCAGCAGCTTATTGGGGACTAGCTACAATGAGCAGTTCTTC
CDR3 protein: CASSLLGTSYNEQFF
V gene: TRBV7-2
J gene: TRBJ2-1
CDR3 length: 15
D gene: TRBD2
clone size: -

CDR3 DNA: TGCGCCGGCTCTGAGCAGTTCTTC
CDR3 protein: CAGSEQFF
V gene: TRBV5-1
J gene: TRBJ2-1
CDR3 length: 8
D gene: -
clone size: -

CDR3 DNA: TGCGCCAGCAGCTTGGGGGCCAGGGCCTACCAAGAGACCCAGTACTTC
CDR3 protein: CASSLGARAYQETQYF
V gene: TRBV5-1
J gene: TRBJ2-5
CDR3 length: 16
D gene: -
clone size: -

CDR3 DNA: TGTGCCTGGAGAAGGTCAGGGGAACGCTACGAGCAGTACTTC
CDR3 protein: CAWRRSGERYEQYF
V gene: TRBV30
J gene: TRBJ2-7
CDR3 length: 14
D gene: -
clone size: few

CDR3 DNA: TGCGCCAGCAGTGAGTCCGGGACTTACAATGAGCAGTTCTTC
CDR3 protein: CASSESGTYNEQFF
V gene: TRBV10-1
J gene: TRBJ2-1
CDR3 length: 14
D gene: -
clone size: -

CDR3 DNA: TGTGCCAGCAGCTTCCAGGGAAACACTGAAGCTTTCTTT
CDR3 protein: CASSFQGNTEAFF
V gene: TRBV7-9
J gene: TRBJ1-1
CDR3 length: 13
D gene: -
clone size: -

CDR3 DNA: TGTGCCAGCAGCTTTCCGGGGGTTGATTCACCCCTCCACTTT
CDR3 protein: CASSFPGVDSPLHF
V gene: TRBV5-8
J gene: TRBJ1-6
CDR3 length: 14
D gene: -
clone size: few

CDR3 DNA: TGCGCCAGCAGTCAACCCCTCTTCGGTCTCGGAAACACCATATATTTT
CDR3 protein: CASSQPLFGLGNTIYF
V gene: TRBV23-1
J gene: TRBJ1-3
CDR3 length: 16
D gene: -
clone size: -

CDR3 DNA: TGTGCCAGCAGTTCCAGGGGAGAGACCCAGTACTTC
CDR3 protein: CASSSRGETQYF
V gene: TRBV6-5
J gene: TRBJ2-5
CDR3 length: 12
D gene: -
clone size: -

CDR3 DNA: TGTGCCTGGAGCCCTCCGTCGGGGAATGTTTACAATGAGCAGTTCTTC
CDR3 protein: CAWSPPSGNVYNEQFF
V gene: TRBV30
J gene: TRBJ2-1
CDR3 length: 16
D gene: -
clone size: few

CDR3 DNA: TGTGCCAGCAGCCTGGGACTCGCCTTTGAGCAGTACTTC
CDR3 protein: CASSLGLAFEQYF
V gene: TRBV11-3
J gene: TRBJ2-7
CDR3 length: 13
D gene: -
clone size: -

CDR3 DNA: TGCGCCAGCGCCCAGACAGAGACCCTAGAGACCCAGTACTTC
CDR3 protein: CASAQTETLETQYF
V gene: TRBV5-1
J gene: TRBJ2-5
CDR3 length: 14
D gene: -
clone size: once

CDR3 DNA: TGCGCCAGCAGCCTCTCGGAGGGTTACTCTGGGGCCAACGGCCTGACTTTC
CDR3 protein: CASSLSEGYSGANGLTF
V gene: TRBV5-1
J gene: TRBJ2-6
CDR3 length: 17
D gene: -
clone size: -

CDR3 DNA: TGTGCCAGCAGGAGTTCCGGCACCGGGGAGCTGTTTTTT
CDR3 protein: CASRSSGTGELFF
V gene: TRBV11-3
J gene: TRBJ2-2
CDR3 length: 13
D gene: -
clone size: -

CDR3 DNA: TGCGCCAGCAGCCCTAGCGGGGGGCGATCCTACGAGCAGTACTTC
CDR3 protein: CASSPSGGRSYEQYF
V gene: TRBV4-1
J gene: TRBJ2-7
CDR3 length: 15
D gene: TRBD2
clone size: few

CDR3 DNA: TGTGCCAGCAGCGTTGGTTCCGGGGGGCTCAGGGGAGATACGCAGTATTTT
CDR3 protein: CASSVGSGGLRGDTQYF
V gene: TRBV9
J gene: TRBJ2-3
CDR3 length: 17
D gene: -
clone size: -

CDR3 DNA: TGTGCCAGCAGCGACAGGGGGGGAAACACCATATATTTT
CDR3 protein: CASSDRGGNTIYF
V gene: TRBV5-5
J gene: TRBJ1-3
CDR3 length: 13
D gene: TRBD1
clone size: -

CDR3 DNA: TGTGCCAGCAGCACGCGACAGGGTCACACCTACGAGCAGTACTTC
CDR3 protein: CASSTRQGHTYEQYF
V gene: TRBV7-2
J gene: TRBJ2-7
CDR3 length: 15
D gene: TRBD1
clone size: -

CDR3 DNA: TGTGCCAGCAGTTTGGCGAGGGAGGGACAGCCCCAGCATTTT
CDR3 protein: CASSLAREGQPQHF
V gene: TRBV28
J gene: TRBJ1-5
CDR3 length: 14
D gene: -
clone size: once

CDR3 DNA: TGTGCCAGCAGTTACTCCAGGGGAACCTACGAGCAGTACTTC
CDR3 protein: CASSYSRGTYEQYF
V gene: TRBV6-6
J gene: TRBJ2-7
CDR3 length: 14
D gene: -
clone size: -

CDR3 DNA: TGTGCCAGCAGCTCCGGACAGGGGGCTGGAAACACCATATATTTT
CDR3 protein: CASSSGQGAGNTIYF
V gene: TRBV7-3
J gene: TRBJ1-3
CDR3 length: 15
D gene: TRBD1
clone size: -

CDR3 DNA: TGTGCCAGCTCACCGGGAAGGGGGAGGGTGAACACTGAAGCTTTCTTT
CDR3 protein: CASSPGRGRVNTEAFF
V gene: TRBV18
J gene: TRBJ1-1
CDR3 length: 16
D gene: -
clone size: few

CDR3 DNA: TGTGCCAGCAGTGGCAGTGAAGATTCCTACAATGAGCAGTTCTTC
CDR3 protein: CASSGSEDSYNEQFF
V gene: TRBV27
J gene: TRBJ2-1
CDR3 length: 15
D gene: -
clone size: -

CDR3 DNA: TGTGCCAGCAGTGCTATCTCCGGGATGAACACTGAAGCTTTCTTT
CDR3 protein: CASSAISGMNTEAFF
V gene: TRBV25-1
J gene: TRBJ1-1
CDR3 length: 15
D gene: -
clone size: -

CDR3 DNA: TGTGCCAGCAGCACCATGGGACTAGCGGGTATCACCCAGTACTTC
CDR3 protein: CASSTMGLAGITQYF
V gene: TRBV7-2
J gene: TRBJ2-5
CDR3 length: 15
D gene: TRBD2
clone size: -

CDR3 DNA: TGTGCCAGCAGTTCAACCTCCGGGACTGACTCCTACGAGCAGTACTTC
CDR3 protein: CASSSTSGTDSYEQYF
V gene: TRBV28
J gene: TRBJ2-7
CDR3 length: 16
D gene: -
clone size: -

CDR3 DNA: TGTGCCAGCAGTGAACTGACAGCGCGAGATGGCTACACCTTC
CDR3 protein: CASSELTARDGYTF
V gene: TRBV6-1
J gene: TRBJ1-2
CDR3 length: 14
D gene: -
clone size: -

CDR3 DNA: TGTGCCAGTAGGCCAGGGGGCGGCTATGGCTACACCTTC
CDR3 protein: CASRPGGGYGYTF
V gene: TRBV19
J gene: TRBJ1-2
CDR3 length: 13
D gene: TRBD1
clone size: -

CDR3 DNA: TGTGCCAGTAGTACCTGGGCCTTCTCCAATCAGCCCCAGCATTTT
CDR3 protein: CASSTWAFSNQPQHF
V gene: TRBV19
J gene: TRBJ1-5
CDR3 length: 15
D gene: -
clone size: -

CDR3 DNA: TGTGCCAGCAGTTACTCGCCAGGGAATTTAGGCGAGCAGTACTTC
CDR3 protein: CASSYSPGNLGEQYF
V gene: TRBV6-5
J gene: TRBJ2-7
CDR3 length: 15
D gene: -
clone size: -

CDR3 DNA: TGTGCCACCAGCGGAGGGCCGGGGGGGAGCACAGATACGCAGTATTTT
CDR3 protein: CATSGGPGGSTDTQYF
V gene: TRBV15
J gene: TRBJ2-3
CDR3 length: 16
D gene: TRBD2
clone size: -

CDR3 DNA: TGTGCCAGCAGTAGGGACAGGGTGGAAAAACTGTTTTTT
CDR3 protein: CASSRDRVEKLFF
V gene: TRBV6-5
J gene: TRBJ1-4
CDR3 length: 13
D gene: TRBD1
clone size: once

CDR3 DNA: TGTGCCAGCAGCTCGTACCAGGGGACTGAAGCTTTCTTT
CDR3 protein: CASSSYQGTEAFF
V gene: TRBV7-2
J gene: TRBJ1-1
CDR3 length: 13
D gene: -
clone size: -

CDR3 DNA: TGTGCCAGCAGCGCCCGGGACAGGGGCCTCCACAATGAGCAGTTCTTC
CDR3 protein: CASSARDRGLHNEQFF
V gene: TRBV7-9
J gene: TRBJ2-1
CDR3 length: 16
D gene: TRBD1
clone size: -

CDR3 DNA: TGTGCCAGCAGCTTAGGGACAGGGAGAAACAACGAGCAGTACTTC
CDR3 protein: CASSLGTGRNNEQYF
V gene: TRBV11-2
J gene: TRBJ2-7
CDR3 length: 15
D gene: TRBD1
clone size: -

CDR3 DNA: TGTGCCACCAGCAGACGGACAGCCTACAATGAGCAGTTCTTC
CDR3 protein: CATSRRTAYNEQFF
V gene: TRBV15
J gene: TRBJ2-1
CDR3 length: 14
D gene: -
clone size: -

CDR3 DNA: TGTGCCAGCAGCTTAATAGCTAGCGGGGGGGCCAATGAGCAGTTCTTC
CDR3 protein: CASSLIASGGANEQFF
V gene: TRBV11-2
J gene: TRBJ2-1
CDR3 length: 16
D gene: TRBD2
clone size: -

CDR3 DNA: TGCAGCGTCGCGGGGACAGGGGGCAATCAGCCCCAGCATTTT
CDR3 protein: CSVAGTGGNQPQHF
V gene: TRBV29-1
J gene: TRBJ1-5
CDR3 length: 14
D gene: TRBD1
clone size: -

CDR3 DNA: TGTGCCAGCAGTTTAGTGGACAGGGGCTATGGCTACACCTTC
CDR3 protein: CASSLVDRGYGYTF
V gene: TRBV28
J gene: TRBJ1-2
CDR3 length: 14
D gene: TRBD1
clone size: once

CDR3 DNA: TGTGCCAGCAGCTTAGCGTCCCTATTTGGTGGGGAGCTGTTTTTT
CDR3 protein: CASSLASLFGGELFF
V gene: TRBV7-2
J gene: TRBJ2-2
CDR3 length: 15
D gene: -
clone size: few

CDR3 DNA: TGTGCCAGCAGCTTTGCGGGGTCTAATGAAAAACTGTTTTTT
CDR3 protein: CASSFAGSNEKLFF
V gene: TRBV28
J gene: TRBJ1-4
CDR3 length: 14
D gene: -
clone size: -

CDR3 DNA: TGTGCCAGCCGGGACAGGGGGAACACTGAAGCTTTCTTT
CDR3 protein: CASRDRGNTEAFF
V gene: TRBV2
J gene: TRBJ1-1
CDR3 length: 13
D gene: TRBD1
clone size: -

CDR3 DNA: TGTGCCAGCAGTGGAGGGACAGTGAGCTCCTACGAGCAGTACTTC
CDR3 protein: CASSGGTVSSYEQYF
V gene: TRBV25-1
J gene: TRBJ2-7
CDR3 length: 15
D gene: TRBD1
clone size: -

CDR3 DNA: TGTGCCAGTAGTCCTACCTTATGGCGGTTGCAGTTCTTC
CDR3 protein: CASSPTLWRLQFF
V gene: TRBV19
J gene: TRBJ2-1
CDR3 length: 13
D gene: -
clone size: -

CDR3 DNA: TGTGCCAGTAGTATGGGGGGAACTGAAGCTTTCTTT
CDR3 protein: CASSMGGTEAFF
V gene: TRBV19
J gene: TRBJ1-1
CDR3 length: 12
D gene: -
clone size: once

CDR3 DNA: TGTGCCTGGAACTCGGGCCCCCGACAGGGCCGATCCTACCACACCACCTACGAGCAGTACTTC
CDR3 protein: CAWNSGPRQGRSYHTTYEQYF
V gene: TRBV30
J gene: TRBJ2-7
CDR3 length: 21
D gene: TRBD1
clone size: -

CDR3 DNA: TGCGCCAGCAGCTTACCCTTAATCGGGGAGGCCACTGAAGCTTTCTTT
CDR3 protein: CASSLPLIGEATEAFF
V gene: TRBV5-1
J gene: TRBJ1-1
CDR3 length: 16
D gene: -
clone size: -